The rows below give T cell receptor beta chains drawn from one sample of a study of molecular identifiers for immune sequencing clone quantification. Via MiXCR, TCRdb re-called the PCR reads, giving one row per CDR3 protein. The sample shows a few hundred thousand distinct CDR3 sequences, 20% to 25% of them seen only once. The sequencing input was naive CD8+ T cells from blood, with Jurkat cell RNA spiked in. The source is a human donor in good health. Some libraries in this study had Jurkat cell RNA spiked in. Each CDR3 is given without its conserved first and last residue. D genes are given only for firm matches. For some rows the clone size is stated as once, few or many, or as a class when expanded; others skip it.

many TRBV7-6 - ASSNRGGTDTQY
many TRBV5-1 - ASKGKESSYEQY
- TRBV11-2 TRBD2 ASSPRGLAGGPGKETQY
many TRBV20-1 - SARDGHPLRPSSYEQY
- TRBV12-3/TRBV12-4 - ASKAQGHSYEQY
many TRBV7-9 - ASRDGKNIQY
- TRBV4-3 - ASSQVIGETQY
- TRBV20-1 - SASVWQTQETQY
- TRBV29-1 - SAWLSYEQY
few TRBV4-1 - ASSPFEGVTDTQY
- TRBV12-3/TRBV12-4 TRBD1 ASRGDRDYQETQY
- TRBV4-1 TRBD2 ASSQDGRASGRDTQY
many TRBV7-3 - ASSLLSESAQF
many TRBV9 - ASSVGQYQETQY
- TRBV28 - ASSFPNRGGELF
few TRBV5-1 - ASSLEQGPGTDTQY
- TRBV6-2/TRBV6-3 TRBD1 ASSYGGQGIVNTEAF
- TRBV4-3 - ASSQDGTMNTEAF
few TRBV14 TRBD2 ASSVEASGRNEQC
many TRBV19 TRBD2 ASSTGLARRTGEQY
many TRBV7-9 - ASSLVSGATDTQY
- TRBV6-5 - AVGDDQAF
- TRBV9 TRBD1 ASSVGQGVTGELF
many TRBV29-1 - SVGRDPGEQY
- TRBV13 - ASSSPRREQY
- TRBV6-1 - ASIDWKETQY
many TRBV4-2 - ASSQDGQATDTQY
few TRBV19 - ASSEGVLYNEQF
- TRBV10-3 TRBD1 ASGQGLRSYEQY
few TRBV30 - AWSAGNYGYT
- TRBV27 TRBD1 ASSLSLPLTGDTEAF
- TRBV19 TRBD2 ASSIPGLAGGPDAGELF
few TRBV6-2/TRBV6-3 TRBD1 ASSFTGGNYNEQF
many TRBV12-3/TRBV12-4 - ASSSGLYYEQY
- TRBV7-9 - ASSSRLTNQETQY
many TRBV27 - ASNNIRGVGDNEQF
few TRBV4-1 TRBD2 ASSQGVVAGPGELF
- TRBV9 - ATQYTGQY
many TRBV7-9 TRBD1 AIFDRGAF
- TRBV6-2/TRBV6-3 TRBD1 ASRTIRQGETQY
many TRBV5-1 - ASNDSPGGYEQY
many TRBV9 - ASSVSGNSGNTIY
few TRBV6-2/TRBV6-3 - ASSQPSSGYNEQF
many TRBV7-6 TRBD1 ASSPGTGADTEAF
- TRBV4-1 - ASSQVPAQLYEQY
few TRBV3-1 TRBD1 ASSQDLGQGWNTEAF
- TRBV20-1 - SVGRGENSYEQY
- TRBV20-1 TRBD1 SARDRDDTDTQY
- TRBV9 - ASSDGTDRDQPQH
many TRBV29-1 - SVERAPGELF
many TRBV11-2 - ASSFLPGPEDTQY